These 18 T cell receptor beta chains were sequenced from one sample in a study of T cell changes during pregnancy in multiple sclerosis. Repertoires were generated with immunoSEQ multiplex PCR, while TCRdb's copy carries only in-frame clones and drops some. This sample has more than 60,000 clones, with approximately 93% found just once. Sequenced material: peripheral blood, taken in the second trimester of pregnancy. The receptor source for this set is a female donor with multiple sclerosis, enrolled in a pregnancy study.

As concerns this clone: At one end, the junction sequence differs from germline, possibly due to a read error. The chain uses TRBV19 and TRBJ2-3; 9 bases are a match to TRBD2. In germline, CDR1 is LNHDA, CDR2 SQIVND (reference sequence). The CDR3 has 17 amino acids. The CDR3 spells CASRIVAGAASTDTQYF. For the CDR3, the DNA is TGTGCCAGTAGAATAGTAGCGGGAGCCGCTAGCACAGATACGCAGTATTTT. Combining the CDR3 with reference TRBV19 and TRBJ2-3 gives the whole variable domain DGGITQSPKYLFRKEGQNVTLSCEQNLNHDAMYWYRQDPGQGLRLIYYSQIVNDFQKGDIAEGYSVSREKKESFPLTVTSAQKNPTAFYLCASRIVAGAASTDTQYFGPGTRLTVL.

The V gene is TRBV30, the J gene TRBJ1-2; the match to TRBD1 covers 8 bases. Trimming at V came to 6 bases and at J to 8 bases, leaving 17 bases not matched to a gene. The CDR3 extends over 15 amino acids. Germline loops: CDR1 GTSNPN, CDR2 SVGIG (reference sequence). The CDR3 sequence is CACERGGTGATGYTF. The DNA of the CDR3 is TGTGCCTGCGAGAGGGGGGGGACAGGAGCAACGGGCTACACCTTC.

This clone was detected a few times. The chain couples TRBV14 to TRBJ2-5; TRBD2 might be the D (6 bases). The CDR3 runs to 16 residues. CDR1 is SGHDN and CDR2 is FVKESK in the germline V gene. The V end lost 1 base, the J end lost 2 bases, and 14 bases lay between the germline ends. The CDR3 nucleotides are TGTGCCAGCAGCCAAGGATTCGTGGAGGGGCAAGAGACCCAGTACTTC. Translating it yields CASSQGFVEGQETQYF.

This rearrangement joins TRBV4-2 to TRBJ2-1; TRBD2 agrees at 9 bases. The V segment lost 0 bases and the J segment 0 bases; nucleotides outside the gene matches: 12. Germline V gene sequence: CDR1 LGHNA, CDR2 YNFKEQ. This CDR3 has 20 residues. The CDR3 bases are TGTGCCAGCAGCCAAGATGGGGCGCCTAGCGGGATGATCTCCTACAATGAGCAGTTCTTC. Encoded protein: CASSQDGAPSGMISYNEQFF.

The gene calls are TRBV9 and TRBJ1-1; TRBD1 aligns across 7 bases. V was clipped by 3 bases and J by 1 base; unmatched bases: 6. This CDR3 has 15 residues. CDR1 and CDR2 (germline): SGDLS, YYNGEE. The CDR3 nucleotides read TGTGCCAGCAGCGACCGGGACAGAGAGAACACTGAAGCTTTCTTT. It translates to CASSDRDRENTEAFF.

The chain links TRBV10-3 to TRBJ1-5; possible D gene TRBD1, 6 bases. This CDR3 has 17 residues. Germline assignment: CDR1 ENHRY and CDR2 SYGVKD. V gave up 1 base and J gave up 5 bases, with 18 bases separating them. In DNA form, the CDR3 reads TGTGCCATCAGTGAGTTTAGGGGGGTCGGGGGGGATCAGCCCCAGCATTTT. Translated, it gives CAISEFRGVGGDQPQHF.

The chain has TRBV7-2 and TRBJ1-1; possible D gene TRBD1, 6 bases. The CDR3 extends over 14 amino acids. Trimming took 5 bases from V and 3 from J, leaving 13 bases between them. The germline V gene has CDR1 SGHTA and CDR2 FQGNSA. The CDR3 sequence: CASSAWGGHTEAFF. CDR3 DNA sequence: TGTGCCAGCAGCGCCTGGGGGGGGCACACTGAAGCTTTCTTT. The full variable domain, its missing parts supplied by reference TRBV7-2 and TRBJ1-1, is GAGVSQSPSNKVTEKGKDVELRCDPISGHTALYWYRQSLGQGLEFLIYFQGNSAPDKSGLPSDRFSAERTGGSVSTLTIQRTQQEDSAVYLCASSAWGGHTEAFFGQGTRLTVV.

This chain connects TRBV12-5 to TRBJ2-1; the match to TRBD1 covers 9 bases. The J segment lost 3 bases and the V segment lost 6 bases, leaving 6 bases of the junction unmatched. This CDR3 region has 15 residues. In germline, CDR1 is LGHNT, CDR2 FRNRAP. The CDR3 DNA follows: TGTGCTAGTGGCCGGGGACAGGGAAACTACAATGAGCAGTTCTTC. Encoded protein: CASGRGQGNYNEQFF.

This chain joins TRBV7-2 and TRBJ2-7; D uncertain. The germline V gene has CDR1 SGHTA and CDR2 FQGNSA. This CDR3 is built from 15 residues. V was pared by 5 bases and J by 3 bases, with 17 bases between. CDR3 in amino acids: CASSPSGTLDYEQYF. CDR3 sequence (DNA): TGTGCCAGCAGCCCCTCGGGTACTTTGGACTACGAGCAGTACTTC.

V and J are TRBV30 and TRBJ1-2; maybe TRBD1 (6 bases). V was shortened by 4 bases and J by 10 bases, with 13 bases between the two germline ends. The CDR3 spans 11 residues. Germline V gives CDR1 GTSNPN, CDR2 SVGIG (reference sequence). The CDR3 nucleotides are TGTGCCTGGACCCGCACAGGGCCCTACACCTTC. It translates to CAWTRTGPYTF. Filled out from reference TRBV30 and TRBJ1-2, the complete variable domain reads SQTIHQWPATLVQPVGSPLSLECTVEGTSNPNLYWYRQAAGRGLQLLFYSVGIGQISSEVPQNLSASRPQDRQFILSSKKLLLSDSGFYLCAWTRTGPYTFGSGTRLTVV.

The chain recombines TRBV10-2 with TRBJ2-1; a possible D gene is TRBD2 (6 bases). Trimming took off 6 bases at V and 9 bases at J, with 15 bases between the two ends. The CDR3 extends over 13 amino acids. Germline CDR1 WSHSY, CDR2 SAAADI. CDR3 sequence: CASSSTGVFEQFF. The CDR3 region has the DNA TGCGCCAGCAGCTCTACGGGAGTATTTGAGCAGTTCTTC.

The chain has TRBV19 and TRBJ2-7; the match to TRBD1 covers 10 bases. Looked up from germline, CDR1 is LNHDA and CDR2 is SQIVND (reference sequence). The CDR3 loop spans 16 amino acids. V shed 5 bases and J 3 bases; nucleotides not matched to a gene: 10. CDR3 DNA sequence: TGTGCCAGTAGTCCCCTATCCCGGGACAGGGGCTACGAGCAGTACTTC. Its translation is CASSPLSRDRGYEQYF.

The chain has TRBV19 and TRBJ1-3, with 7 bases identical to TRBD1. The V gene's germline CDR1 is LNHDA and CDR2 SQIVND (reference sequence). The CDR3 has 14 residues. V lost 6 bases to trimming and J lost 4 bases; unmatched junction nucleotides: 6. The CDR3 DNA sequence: TGTGCCAGTAGCAGGGGGAGCCTCGGAAACACCATATATTTT. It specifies CASSRGSLGNTIYF. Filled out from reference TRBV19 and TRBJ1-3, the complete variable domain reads DGGITQSPKYLFRKEGQNVTLSCEQNLNHDAMYWYRQDPGQGLRLIYYSQIVNDFQKGDIAEGYSVSREKKESFPLTVTSAQKNPTAFYLCASSRGSLGNTIYFGEGSWLTVV.

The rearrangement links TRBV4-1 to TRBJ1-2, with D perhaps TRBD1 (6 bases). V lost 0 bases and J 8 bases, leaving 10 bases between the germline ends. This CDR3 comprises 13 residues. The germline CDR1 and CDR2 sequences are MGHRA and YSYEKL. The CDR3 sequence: CASSQDRGEGYTF. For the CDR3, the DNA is TGCGCCAGCAGCCAAGACAGGGGAGAGGGCTACACCTTC.

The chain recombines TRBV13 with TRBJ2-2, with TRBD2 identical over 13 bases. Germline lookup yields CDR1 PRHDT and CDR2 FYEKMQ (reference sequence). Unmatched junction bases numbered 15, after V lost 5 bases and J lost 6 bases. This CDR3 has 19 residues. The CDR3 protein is CASSPVVSFGLAGAGELFF. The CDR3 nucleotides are TGTGCCAGCAGCCCTGTCGTCTCTTTCGGACTAGCGGGAGCCGGGGAGCTGTTTTTT.

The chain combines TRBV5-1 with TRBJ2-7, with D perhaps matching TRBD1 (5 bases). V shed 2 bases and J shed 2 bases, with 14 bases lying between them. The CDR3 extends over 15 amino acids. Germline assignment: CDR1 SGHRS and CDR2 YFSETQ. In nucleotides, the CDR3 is TGCGCCAGCAGCTTAAACAGGTTCCGGGCCTACGAGCAGTACTTC. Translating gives CASSLNRFRAYEQYF.

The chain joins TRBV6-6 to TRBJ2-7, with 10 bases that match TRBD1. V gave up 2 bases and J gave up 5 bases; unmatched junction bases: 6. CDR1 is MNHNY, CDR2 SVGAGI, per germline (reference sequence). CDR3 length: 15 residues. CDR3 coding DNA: TGTGCCAGCAGTTACAGGGACAGGGGCTTCCACGAGCAGTACTTC. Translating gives CASSYRDRGFHEQYF.

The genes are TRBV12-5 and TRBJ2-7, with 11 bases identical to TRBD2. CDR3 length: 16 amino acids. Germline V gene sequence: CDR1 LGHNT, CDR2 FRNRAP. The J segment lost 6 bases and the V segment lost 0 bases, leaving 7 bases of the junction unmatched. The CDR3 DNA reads TGTGCTAGTGGTTTGGTACGGGCTAGCGGGAGGATCGAGCAGTACTTC. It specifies CASGLVRASGRIEQYF.